This passage covers 19 T cell receptor beta chains from one sample sequenced in a study of CD8+CD57+ T cells in acquired aplastic anemia. Selection for sequencing was limited to patients who had shown CD8+CD57+ cell expansion by flow cytometry. CDR3 and TCR beta VDJ profiling relied on genomic DNA as the template. Using its own MiXCR run on the reads, TCRdb lists one record per CDR3 protein. The profile shows some 200,000 distinct CDR3 sequences, less than 60% of them singletons. Sequencing used sorted CD4+, CD8+, or CD8+CD57+ T cells (not recorded which) from PBMCs. These receptors all stem from a human donor with aplastic anemia.

This clonotype showed up many times. The gene calls are TRBV11-3 and TRBJ2-3; 8 bases match TRBD2. CDR1 is SGHNT and CDR2 is YENEEA in the germline V gene. The CDR3 contains 16 residues. The V segment lost 6 bases and the J segment 2 bases; nucleotides outside the gene matches: 10. CDR3 bases: TGTGCCAGCAGTTCGGGATTAGCGGGAACCACAGATACGCAGTATTTT. It yields the protein CASSSGLAGTTDTQYF.

The chain uses TRBV7-8 and TRBJ2-7; the D gene is possibly TRBD2 (6 bases). V was shortened by 8 bases and J by 4 bases, with 18 bases between the two germline ends. The CDR3 contains 14 residues. Germline V lookup: CDR1 SGHVS, CDR2 FQNEAQ. CDR3 sequence: CASGYSGVRYEQYF. The CDR3 DNA follows: TGTGCCAGCGGCTATTCGGGAGTGCGTTACGAGCAGTACTTC.

This clonotype appeared a few times. The V call is TRBV20-1, the J call TRBJ1-2; no clear D gene. The V end was cut by 0 bases, the J end by 6 bases, with 8 bases between. This CDR3 contains 12 residues. Germline V gene sequence: CDR1 DFQATT, CDR2 SNEGSKA (reference sequence). CDR3: CSARDRGHGYTF. The CDR3 coding sequence is TGCAGTGCTAGAGACCGAGGGCATGGCTACACCTTC.

This clonotype has a handful of counts. This chain uses TRBV7-2 with TRBJ2-3, with unresolved D. V was shortened by 5 bases and J by 5 bases, with 11 bases between the two germline ends. Germline values: CDR1 SGHTA, CDR2 FQGNSA. This CDR3 contains 13 residues. The CDR3 sequence: CASSAVPRDTQYF. The CDR3 DNA reads TGTGCCAGCAGCGCCGTTCCACGAGATACGCAGTATTTT. Combining the CDR3 with reference TRBV7-2 and TRBJ2-3 gives the whole variable domain GAGVSQSPSNKVTEKGKDVELRCDPISGHTALYWYRQSLGQGLEFLIYFQGNSAPDKSGLPSDRFSAERTGGSVSTLTIQRTQQEDSAVYLCASSAVPRDTQYFGPGTRLTVL.

The chain employs TRBV19 and TRBJ2-1, with 8 bases fitting TRBD1. Germline values: CDR1 LNHDA, CDR2 SQIVND (reference sequence). CDR3 size: 14 residues. V lost 5 bases, J lost 8 bases, and 8 bases stayed unmatched. The CDR3 spells CASSPGQGWDEQFF. The CDR3 DNA reads as TGTGCCAGTAGTCCTGGACAGGGCTGGGATGAGCAGTTCTTC.

The chain joins TRBV7-9 to TRBJ1-1; D uncertain. Germline loops: CDR1 SEHNR, CDR2 FQNEAQ (reference sequence). V dropped 6 bases and J dropped 1 base, with 9 bases sitting between them. This CDR3 region has 13 residues. Here the CDR3 reads CASRPVPNTEAFF. For the CDR3, the DNA is TGTGCCAGCAGACCAGTTCCGAACACTGAAGCTTTCTTT.

The chain has TRBV19 and TRBJ2-7; 10 nucleotides align to TRBD2. V lost 4 bases and J lost 2; bases outside the gene matches: 5. Per the germline V gene, CDR1 is LNHDA and CDR2 is SQIVND (reference sequence). The CDR3 has 15 residues. The CDR3 region is CASSSLAGGTYEQYF. The CDR3 bases are TGTGCCAGTAGTAGCTTAGCGGGGGGAACCTACGAGCAGTACTTC.

This clonotype was counted a few times. The J gene is TRBJ1-1, the V gene TRBV9, with no clear D. This CDR3 is built from 12 residues. CDR1 SGDLS and CDR2 YYNGEE come from the germline V gene. Trimming pared 3 bases from V and 2 bases from J, leaving 5 bases between. The DNA of the CDR3 is TGTGCCAGCAGCGCGTATAACACTGAAGCTTTCTTT. Its translation is CASSAYNTEAFF.

The chain uses TRBV4-2 and TRBJ2-7, with D unresolved. The CDR3 loop spans 12 amino acids. V was trimmed by 2 bases and J by 3 bases, leaving 5 bases between them. Germline assignment: CDR1 LGHNA and CDR2 YNFKEQ. The CDR3 loop is CASSQNYYEQYF. DNA for the CDR3: TGTGCCAGCAGCCAAAACTACTACGAGCAGTACTTC.

This clonotype is a singleton in its sample. The rearrangement uses TRBV29-1 and TRBJ1-2; D is undetermined. Germline V CDR1 and CDR2: SQVTM, ANQGSEA. This CDR3 is 16 amino acids long. V shed 1 base and J shed 3 bases, with 18 bases lying between them. The CDR3 loop is CSVEGFVAGVDYGYTF. The DNA for the CDR3 is TGCAGCGTTGAAGGGTTTGTCGCTGGGGTTGACTATGGCTACACCTTC.

The chain couples TRBV19 to TRBJ2-1, with 9 bases lining up with TRBD2. From germline, CDR1 is LNHDA and CDR2 SQIVND (reference sequence). CDR3 length equals 15 residues. V shed 6 bases, J shed 5 bases, and the junction held 8 bases outside the gene matches. This CDR3 reads CASRPKGLANNEQFF. CDR3 nucleotides: TGTGCCAGTAGGCCTAAGGGACTAGCCAACAATGAGCAGTTCTTC.

This clonotype was detected only a few times. V is TRBV15 and J is TRBJ1-4; the D is unclear. This CDR3 region has 15 residues. The V gene's germline CDR1 is LNHNV and CDR2 YYDKDF (reference sequence). The V gene lost 0 bases and the J gene lost 5 bases, with 10 bases spanning the gap. CDR3 DNA: TGTGCCACCAGCAGAGATTTGGCAGCAAATGAAAAACTGTTTTTT. Translated: CATSRDLAANEKLFF.

This chain uses TRBV25-1 with TRBJ2-7, with 8 bases matching TRBD2. This CDR3 has 16 residues. The V and J ends lost 8 bases and 2 bases, in that order; junction bases with no gene match: 14. Germline CDR1 is MGHDK and CDR2 is SYGVNS. In nucleotides, the CDR3 is TGTGCCAGCGGTAGGTCAGCGGGAGTGGCGGCCTACGAGCAGTACTTC. It yields the protein CASGRSAGVAAYEQYF.

This chain connects TRBV3-1 to TRBJ1-6; D unresolved. Trimming took 4 bases from V and 1 from J, leaving 8 bases between them. The CDR3 is made up of 15 amino acids. CDR1 is LGHDT and CDR2 is YNNKEL in the germline V gene (reference sequence). CDR3 DNA sequence: TGTGCCAGCAGCCTCAAAGAGTCCTATAATTCACCCCTCCACTTT. Protein: CASSLKESYNSPLHF.

The chain combines TRBV29-1 with TRBJ2-3, with TRBD1 matching over 10 bases. This CDR3 spans 13 amino acids. Germline CDR1 reads SQVTM; CDR2 reads ANQGSEA. In DNA, the CDR3 is TGCAGGACAGGGGGCCAGGGCACAGATACGCAGTATTTT. It yields the protein CRTGGQGTDTQYF.

The rearrangement links TRBV15 to TRBJ2-7; D is undetermined. Germline V CDR1 and CDR2: LNHNV, YYDKDF (reference sequence). The CDR3 consists of 12 residues. V lost 3 bases and J 1 base, leaving 4 bases between the germline ends. In DNA, the CDR3 is TGTGCCACCAGCAGCCGTTCCTACGAGCAGTACTTC. Residues: CATSSRSYEQYF.

The gene calls are TRBV4-1 and TRBJ2-3; the D is unclear. V lost 0 bases and J 4 bases, leaving 8 bases between the germline ends. The CDR3 contains 14 residues. Germline V gives CDR1 MGHRA, CDR2 YSYEKL. CDR3 protein: CASSQDTPADTQYF. The CDR3 nucleotides read TGCGCCAGCAGCCAAGATACCCCTGCAGATACGCAGTATTTT.

This clonotype was found once. The J gene is TRBJ2-7, the V gene TRBV28, with 7 positions matching TRBD1. CDR1 MDHEN and CDR2 SYDVKM come from the germline V gene. This CDR3 has 15 amino acids. V trimming: 6 bases; J trimming: 0 bases; junction bases outside the gene matches: 8. The chain's CDR3 is CASSHDRDSSYEQYF. The CDR3 DNA reads as TGTGCCAGCAGCCACGACCGGGACAGCTCCTACGAGCAGTACTTC.

This clonotype came up many times. The chain has TRBV24-1 and TRBJ1-2; D may be TRBD1 (6 bases). The CDR3 is 14 amino acids. V gave up 5 bases and J gave up 2 bases, with 11 bases separating them. From germline, CDR1 is KGHDR and CDR2 SFDVKD. This CDR3 reads CATSAWTVNYGYTF. The CDR3 DNA follows: TGTGCCACCAGTGCCTGGACAGTAAACTATGGCTACACCTTC.